Sequencing of this T cell receptor (beta chain) was carried out in a study of CD8 T cells in ankylosing spondylitis. Study-wide results and caveats: As reported, disease-linked clones showed significant enrichment in matched ankylosing spondylitis synovial fluid.

CDR3 length equals 16 residues. V was clipped by 1 base and J by 9 bases; unmatched bases: 12. Quantitative 5'-RACE with molecular barcodes produced the TCR beta libraries. TCRdb recomputed calls from the 5' RACE reads with MiXCR, one row per CDR3 protein. The top ten hold 6.5% to 7% of the sample, which has around 230,000 distinct CDR3 sequences, around 7.8% seen once. The sample holds many counts of this clonotype. Its antigen is not known. The chain links TRBV12-3 or TRBV12-4 to TRBJ1-5, with 7 bases identical to TRBD1. The origin of this receptor is a male donor with ankylosing spondylitis or in good health (not recorded which). Material for sequencing was blood, either unsorted or a sorted T cell fraction (not recorded which). The CDR3 sequence is CASSLGVGGALGPQHF. For the CDR3, the DNA is TGTGCCAGCAGTTTAGGGGTAGGGGGCGCGTTAGGGCCCCAGCATTTT.